This T cell receptor beta chain was sequenced in a study of glioma-infiltrating T cells. TCR alpha and beta CDR3 regions were amplified from RNA using iRepertoire nested multiplex PCR. One-step reverse transcription and amplification started from approximately 100-400 ng of tissue mRNA or PBMC total RNA. TCRdb fed the multiplex PCR reads into MiXCR, producing one record per CDR3 protein. The table lists some 160,000 distinct CDR3 sequences, about 40% of them singletons. This CDR3 is built from 15 residues. The V segment lost 3 bases and the J segment 1 base; nucleotides outside the gene matches: 5. Looked up from germline, CDR1 is DFQATT and CDR2 is SNEGSKA (reference sequence). This clonotype occurred once. Its antigen is as yet unknown. Study-level results: Gliomas, especially low-grade, showed above-expected tissue-blood divergence; non-neoplastic patients showed below. CDR3 overlap between tissue and blood was very small.

Material: glioma tissue, nonneoplastic brain tissue, or PBMCs (not recorded which). The clonotype comes from a human donor with low-grade glioma or glioblastoma, undergoing nonglioma brain surgery, or in good health (not recorded which). The rearrangement uses TRBV20-1 and TRBJ2-7; 11 bases agree with TRBD2. The CDR3 sequence is CSASPRLAGSYEQYF. CDR3 in DNA: TGCAGTGCTAGTCCCCGACTAGCGGGATCCTACGAGCAGTACTTC.